The 15 T cell receptor beta chains reported below all come from one sample, sequenced in a study of blood T cell repertoires in COVID-19. TCRdb's copy holds only in-frame clones and misses some; the assay was immunoSEQ multiplex PCR. This sample has 85,000 to 130,000 clones, with around 80% found just once. The material sequenced was peripheral blood. These receptor sequences come from a woman in her sixties with acute or convalescent COVID-19.

The chain links TRBV18 to TRBJ2-3; 10 nucleotides align to TRBD2. Germline V lookup: CDR1 KGHSH, CDR2 LQKENI. The CDR3 totals 14 residues. V gave up 3 bases and J gave up 6 bases; unmatched junction bases: 3. CDR3 DNA sequence: TGTGCCAGCTCACCCGGGACTAGCGATGATACGCAGTATTTT. This sequence encodes CASSPGTSDDTQYF.

V usage is TRBV3-1 (or the pseudogene TRBV3-2) and J usage is TRBJ2-5, with 8 positions matching TRBD2. Germline V lookup: CDR1 LGHDT, CDR2 YNNKEL (reference sequence). This CDR3 is built from 15 residues. V lost 0 bases, J lost 4 bases, and 4 bases stayed unmatched. The CDR3 spells CASSQDVLAGETQYF. CDR3 nucleotides: TGTGCCAGCAGCCAAGACGTCCTAGCGGGAGAGACCCAGTACTTC.

V is TRBV9 and J is TRBJ1-2, with unresolved D. V shed 6 bases and J shed 3 bases, with 12 bases lying between them. This CDR3 region has 13 residues. From germline, CDR1 is SGDLS and CDR2 YYNGEE. CDR3 DNA sequence: TGTGCCAGCACCTTGGGCACCGACTATGGCTACACCTTC. Translation: CASTLGTDYGYTF. Looking up the rest from reference TRBV9 and TRBJ1-2 gives the full variable domain: DSGVTQTPKHLITATGQRVTLRCSPRSGDLSVYWYQQSLDQGLQFLIQYYNGEERAKGNILERFSAQQFPDLHSELNLSSLELGDSALYFCASTLGTDYGYTFGSGTRLTVV.

This clone has only a few counts. The V and J genes are TRBV5-1 and TRBJ1-6, with TRBD1 matching 8 bases. This CDR3 contains 18 residues. Germline V gives CDR1 SGHRS, CDR2 YFSETQ. The V gene end was trimmed by 1 base and the J gene end by 10 bases; junction bases not matched to a gene: 16. The CDR3 DNA sequence: TGCGCCAGCAGCTTGTCATTAGGAACAGGGGGAAGTGGGTCACCCCTCCACTTT. Translating gives CASSLSLGTGGSGSPLHF.

The rearrangement joins TRBV19 to TRBJ2-7; a weak D match, TRBD2 (5 bases). Trimming shortened V by 11 bases and J by 3 bases, and 20 bases separated the two germline ends. This CDR3 spans 14 amino acids. Germline-derived CDR1 and CDR2 are LNHDA and SQIVND (reference sequence). CDR3 sequence (DNA): TGTGCCTCCCGGACTCACATCGGGAACTACGAGCAGTACTTC. As protein: CASRTHIGNYEQYF. The entire variable domain, with the rest obtained from reference TRBV19 and TRBJ2-7, is as follows: DGGITQSPKYLFRKEGQNVTLSCEQNLNHDAMYWYRQDPGQGLRLIYYSQIVNDFQKGDIAEGYSVSREKKESFPLTVTSAQKNPTAFYLCASRTHIGNYEQYFGPGTRLTVT.

The chain employs TRBV5-1 and TRBJ1-4, with D possibly TRBD1 on 5 matching bases. The CDR3 runs 15 residues. Germline V gene lookup returns CDR1 SGHRS and CDR2 YFSETQ. Trimming shortened V by 0 bases and J by 8 bases, and 14 bases separated the two germline ends. CDR3 DNA sequence: TGCGCCAGCAGCTTGGGACGTGGGGCCCGGGAAAAACTGTTTTTT. Its translation is CASSLGRGAREKLFF.

The chain has TRBV7-9 and TRBJ1-6, with a weak D call TRBD1 (5 bases). Germline V CDR1 and CDR2: SEHNR, FQNEAQ (reference sequence). Trimming left V 5 bases short and J 11 bases short, with 10 bases between. This CDR3 contains 12 residues. CDR3 loop: CASSPDSPPLHF. The CDR3 coding sequence is TGTGCCAGCAGCCCCGACAGTCCACCCCTCCACTTT.

This clone appeared once. The chain combines TRBV7-3 with TRBJ1-1; the match to TRBD1 covers 10 bases. V was clipped by 5 bases and J by 5 bases; unmatched bases: 11. CDR3 length: 16 residues. Per the germline V gene, CDR1 is SGHTA and CDR2 is FQGTGA. The CDR3, as DNA: TGTGCCAGCAGCCCCCCGACAGGGGGCGGTCAAACTGAAGCTTTCTTT. Its protein product is CASSPPTGGGQTEAFF.

The rearrangement links TRBV5-5 to TRBJ2-7, with a weak D call TRBD2 (5 bases). The CDR3 sequence is 15 residues long. The V and J ends lost 5 bases and 4 bases respectively, with 19 bases between them. CDR1 and CDR2 (germline): SGHKS, YYEKEE (reference sequence). The CDR3 loop reads CASRLPGLGVYEQYF. The CDR3 DNA reads as TGTGCCAGCAGATTGCCCGGACTTGGAGTATACGAGCAGTACTTC.

The chain links TRBV5-6 to TRBJ2-1; TRBD2 matches 14 bases. V trimming: 0 bases; J trimming: 6 bases; junction bases outside the gene matches: 2. Germline CDR1 reads SGHDT; CDR2 reads YYEEEE. The CDR3 is 16 amino acids. In DNA form, the CDR3 reads TGTGCCAGCAGCTTGGGGGGACTAGCGGGAGTCAATGAGCAGTTCTTC. Translating gives CASSLGGLAGVNEQFF.

V is TRBV6-1 and J is TRBJ1-2; the match to TRBD1 covers 10 bases. V gave up 7 bases and J gave up 5 bases; unmatched junction bases: 19. Germline CDR1 MNHNS, CDR2 SASEGT. The CDR3 has 18 residues. CDR3 bases: TGTGCCAGCATTGACCATACTCTCGTCCGGGACAGGGGTTATGGCTACACCTTC. As protein: CASIDHTLVRDRGYGYTF.

This chain joins TRBV11-2 and TRBJ2-1; 7 bases are a match to TRBD1. CDR1 is SGHAT, CDR2 FQNNGV, per germline. Unmatched junction bases numbered 14, after V lost 7 bases and J lost 11 bases. The CDR3 length is 14 residues. DNA of the CDR3: TGTGCCAGCACCTCGAGGGGGCTAGAAGCAAAGCAGTTCTTC. Encoded protein: CASTSRGLEAKQFF.

In nucleotides, the CDR3 is TGTGCCAGCAGCTTAGATTGGGGAGATGAGCAGTTCTTC. This translates into CASSLDWGDEQFF. The chain recombines TRBV7-2 with TRBJ2-1, with D perhaps matching TRBD2 (5 bases). The V end was cut by 1 base, the J end by 8 bases, with 9 bases between. The CDR3 totals 13 residues. CDR1 is SGHTA, CDR2 FQGNSA, per germline.

CDR3 residues: CASSPGLAGGLSYEQYF. In nucleotides, the CDR3 is TGTGCCAGCAGCCCTGGACTAGCGGGGGGTTTATCCTACGAGCAGTACTTC. The rearrangement uses TRBV3-1 (or the pseudogene TRBV3-2) and TRBJ2-7; 14 bases are shared with TRBD2. V lost 4 bases, J lost 1 base, and 6 bases stayed unmatched. The CDR3 consists of 17 residues. In germline, CDR1 is LGHDT, CDR2 YNNKEL (reference sequence).

V usage is TRBV21-1 and J usage is TRBJ2-7; TRBD1 is taken as the D call from the table, unchecked against the DNA. TRBV21-1 has pseudogene status. The CDR3 loop spans 16 amino acids. In nucleotides, the CDR3 is TGTGCCAGCAGCAGGGACAGGGAGCTGCCCGACAACGAGCAGTACTTC. Its translation: CASSRDRELPDNEQYF.